This TCR beta chain was retrieved from a study of blood T cells in healthy people across ages. This CDR3 has 15 amino acids. CDR1 and CDR2 (germline): SGHVS, FQNEAQ. J lost 4 bases, V lost 5 bases, and 9 bases had no gene match. A sample-barcoded 5' primer and a J-beta primer mix were used in a second PCR of about 7 to 12 cycles. TCRdb fed the 5' RACE reads into MiXCR, producing one record per CDR3 protein. The table has some 1,000,000 distinct CDR3 sequences, 25% seen once; the top ten hold approximately 0.79%. These same data were also listed under a study on T cells of mothers and their children. From that second work: Versus unrelated pairs, overlap was slightly higher in related mother-child pairs, without reaching significance.

Sample: blood. The chain couples TRBV7-8 to TRBJ2-5; 8 bases are a match to TRBD2. This clonotype was sampled from a girl aged 2 to 10 in good health. Here the CDR3 reads CASSRRRGGPETQYF. The CDR3 DNA reads TGTGCCAGCAGCCGGAGGCGCGGGGGGCCAGAGACCCAGTACTTC. The entire variable domain, with the rest obtained from reference TRBV7-8 and TRBJ2-5, is as follows: GAGVSQSPRYKVAKRGQDVALRCDPISGHVSLFWYQQALGQGPEFLTYFQNEAQLDKSGLPSDRFFAERPEGSVSTLKIQRTQQEDSAVYLCASSRRRGGPETQYFGPGTRLLVL.